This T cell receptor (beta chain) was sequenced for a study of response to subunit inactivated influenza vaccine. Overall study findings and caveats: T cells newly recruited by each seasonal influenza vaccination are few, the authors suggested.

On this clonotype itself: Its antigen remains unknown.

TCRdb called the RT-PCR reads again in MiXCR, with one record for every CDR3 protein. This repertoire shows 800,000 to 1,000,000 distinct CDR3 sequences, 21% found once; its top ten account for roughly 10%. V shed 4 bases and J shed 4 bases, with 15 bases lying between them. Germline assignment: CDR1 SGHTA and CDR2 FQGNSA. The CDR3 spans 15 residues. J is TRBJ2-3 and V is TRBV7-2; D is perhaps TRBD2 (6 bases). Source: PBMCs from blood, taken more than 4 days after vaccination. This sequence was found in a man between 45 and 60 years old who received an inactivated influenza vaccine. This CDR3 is CASSWSSSGADTQYF. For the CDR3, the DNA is TGTGCCAGCAGCTGGTCCTCATCGGGGGCAGATACGCAGTATTTT. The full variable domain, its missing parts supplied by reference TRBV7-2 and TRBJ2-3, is GAGVSQSPSNKVTEKGKDVELRCDPISGHTALYWYRQSLGQGLEFLIYFQGNSAPDKSGLPSDRFSAERTGGSVSTLTIQRTQQEDSAVYLCASSWSSSGADTQYFGPGTRLTVL.